This T cell receptor (beta chain) was recovered during a study of cytomegalovirus exposure and HLA in healthy donors (dated by TCRdb to about 2017). General notes on the study: According to an earlier analysis of several hundred of the donors, some 180 million T cells yielded roughly 110 million unique TCR beta sequences and about 280 Gb of sequence data. Roughly 300 gigabases of sequencing data and tens of millions of unique TCR sequences were included in an early release covering over 600 HLA-typed donors. Of the approximately 400 genotyped donors, 65% to 90% fell in the genetic ancestry cluster associated with self-reported Caucasian donors. The study was designed to test whether signatures of past pathogen exposure could be identified by cataloging public T cell receptors. The T cell repertoires of some 670 subjects were profiled by immunosequencing and related to cytomegalovirus serostatus. Along with the 666-subject first cohort, a separate validation cohort of 120 different subjects was used. High-throughput TCR immunosequencing, statistical association of individual TCRs with disease status, and machine learning were combined to predict cytomegalovirus infection status. A later analysis re-analyzed previously published TCR beta repertoires from 666 donors and added high-resolution HLA genotyping to study TCR occurrence patterns. In the later analysis, no new phenotypic data were used to find candidate immune exposures; instead, reliance was placed on TCR beta sequences and their occurrence across donors. To decide whether each TCR beta V gene segment behaved as functional or pseudogenic, an earlier analysis of nearly 600 of the donors relied on high-throughput TCR beta sequencing. Donor age, sex, ethnicity and CMV serostatus were compiled alongside the repertoire data. Genome-wide SNP genotypes for about 65% of the roughly 700 donors were used in a later genetic analysis, which treated that subset as a discovery cohort. All discovery cohort repertoires had been generated using a single sequencing platform. HLA typing covered class I and class II loci at four-digit resolution. The number of donors typed differed by locus, with 629-630 for A, B, C, DRB1 and DQB1, roughly 520 for DQA1, 606 for DPA1, and around 450 for DPB1. Five DR-DQ haplotypes were treated as single units for association and clustering because of strong linkage in the cohort. Among 398 genotyped donors of the cohort, an average of 235,054 unique TCR beta nucleotide sequences were sequenced per donor, roughly a sixth of them non-productive. General study outcomes and caveats: Broadly in line with IMGT annotations, most TCR beta V segments showed up in productive rearrangements about 87% or about 30% of the time in an earlier analysis of a few hundred of the donors. The authors suggested that the approach could potentially be extended to other disease states and immunological phenotypes. At a false discovery rate of 0.05, a later analysis linked 16,951 TCR beta sequences to specific HLA alleles. A further reported finding was that TCR beta sequences accurately predicted the HLA-A and HLA-B alleles for most subjects in the first cohort. HLA typing was unavailable for some donors at each locus, so association tests used only the typed subset. In a later analysis, HLA-associated TCR beta chains were found to be more clonally expanded and to have lower generation probabilities than equally common non-associated chains. Most TCR sequences were observed very rarely across donors, whereas some public TCRs were present in many individuals. Because counts were too low, some 17 rarely observed V segments, including chromosome 9 orphons, were left out of the earlier analysis of 587 of the donors. Linkage disequilibrium might explain the correlated functional status among segregating V segments, but an unknown experimental factor could not be excluded. In a later analysis, several top co-occurrence clusters were reported to appear linked to parvovirus B19, influenza, CMV and Epstein-Barr virus. The study gave a list of under 200 TCR beta chains associated with cytomegalovirus. Cytomegalovirus status was reported to be diagnosed by the classifier with high specificity and sensitivity in both the original and validation cohorts. In a later analysis, the rate of TCR association differed among HLA loci, with DRB1 alleles having the most associated TCRs and HLA-C alleles having the fewest. A cluster of highly shared sequence variants was judged likely to be a technical artifact of the sequencing pipeline. Most CMV-associated TCR beta chains appeared to be HLA-restricted in a later analysis, and the HLA associations seemed to be driven largely by CMV exposure. Compared with the roughly 670-donor mean, donors in an Asian-associated ancestry cluster had fewer N-insertions in productive TCRs, according to a later genetic analysis. In vitro tests confirmed that three of the cytomegalovirus-associated TCR beta chains recognize cytomegalovirus antigens. Strong co-occurrence of HLA alleles, especially DR and DQ, made assigning TCR associations to individual alleles difficult. In this cohort, only TCR beta chains were sequenced, and detectable features were limited by the absence of alpha or paired-chain data. An association between a missense DCLRE1C variant and V-gene and J-gene trimming of TCR beta chains was found in a later genetic analysis and replicated in an independent cohort. Because the 87-base-pair reads could not distinguish some IMGT-functional V segments, including TRBV6-2 and TRBV6-3, those segments were excluded. CMV serostatus was the only immune exposure information available for the cohort. Sequencing depth was assumed to be roughly uniform across donors in the presence/absence analyses, though that assumption may not hold.

In the case of this clone: No antigen is known for it. No base qualities exist here, and no much larger clone lies one base off it.

For CDR1 and CDR2, the germline V gene (reference sequence) lists GTSNPN and SVGIG. Spanning cysteine to phenylalanine, the CDR3 consists of 15 amino acids. Only the CDR3 DNA stays, 45 bases, in frame from base 1. Trimming at the junction amounts to 4 bases on V and 3 bases on J, and the germline ends lie 15 bases apart. The cohort was made up of approximately 670 healthy bone marrow donors. All cohort members were sampled while nominally healthy, although unrecorded immune exposures were likely present. The donor was CMV seropositive and was included in the group of 250 to 350 seropositive cohort members. A peripheral blood sample was provided by each donor, and peripheral blood mononuclear cells were used for TCR beta sequencing. The Qiagen DNeasy Blood Extraction Kit was used to extract genomic DNA from the blood cell samples. The library was built by means of the immunoSEQ multiplex PCR assay. For the multiplex PCR, a mixture combining 60 forward primers for TCR Vbeta segments and 13 reverse primers for TCR Jbeta segments was used. A multiplex PCR assay on genomic DNA amplified the CDR3 region of rearranged TCR beta genes. On the Illumina HiSeq System, the amplified TCR beta libraries were sequenced as 87-base-pair reads. As for the authors' bioinformatics: In a later analysis, about 80 million unique TCR beta chains were counted across the roughly 670 repertoires, and approximately 11 million of these chains were shared by at least two donors. A nearest-neighbor algorithm error-corrected the raw reads and collapsed the reads into unique sequences, merging closely related sequences to remove PCR and sequencing errors. V, D and J gene segments were assigned by aligning CDR3 sequences to IMGT reference sequences. Each retained sequence needed at least a six-nucleotide match to both a V gene segment and a J gene segment. A rearrangement was called productive if the CDR3 had no stop codons and remained in frame with V and J, and every other rearrangement was called non-productive. Following IMGT convention, CDR3 was defined as the stretch from the second conserved V-encoded cysteine up to the conserved J-encoded phenylalanine. The earlier analysis of about 590 of the donors excluded sequences that lacked an unambiguous match to a single V gene segment. In an earlier analysis of 587 of the donors, a V segment was called functional when productive rearrangements were above 56.7%, and segregating when the standard deviation between donors exceeded 5%. A statistical classification framework was built for diagnosing cytomegalovirus status from the catalog of TCR beta chain sequences. In a later analysis, TCR nucleotide sequences were compared against IMGT/GENE-DB human TR gene sequences so that V and J genes could be assigned. Using the TCRdist pipeline, a later analysis assigned CDR3 sequences along with most-parsimonious VDJ recombination scenarios. In a later analysis, each TCR beta chain was defined by its CDR3 amino acid sequence together with its V-gene family, and reads lacking a unique V-gene family were excluded. In a later analysis, fewer than 600 highly shared, low-generation-probability nucleotide sequences were removed to address suspected cross-contamination and a sequencing artifact. In a later analysis, a clonal expansion index was calculated for each public chain from normalized within-repertoire ranks of inferred template counts. In a later analysis, generation probabilities were computed with a VDJ recombination model fitted to out-of-frame rearrangements, and the resulting probabilities were checked against IGoR. A later analysis scored TCR-TCR, TCR-HLA and TCR-CMV co-occurrence with hypergeometric tests, applying a repertoire-size bias correction to TCR pairs. A later analysis estimated false discovery rates by permuting HLA or CMV assignments 20 times. In a later analysis, co-occurring TCRs were grouped using DBSCAN, with TCRdist sequence similarity added in when clustering inside HLA-allele-positive subsets. Repertoires with fewer than 30,000 or more than 120,000 public chains were left out of co-occurrence clustering, as were several repertoires with anomalous nucleotide sharing. The table was pulled from immuneACCESS by TCRdb, which kept in-frame rearrangements only. Such tables lose some clones; where checked, under half of the loss comes from unresolved V genes, and the rest has no known cause. From that table come the V and J calls and clone size; the DNA was used to work out D and trimming. The sample has approximately 170,000 clones on record, about three quarters of them singletons. The ten largest account for 4.5% to 5% of the sample.

Sequenced: PBMCs. The sequence is built from TRBV30 and TRBJ2-2; TRBD1 could be the D gene, as 5 bases match. This receptor was taken from a man aged 18 to 29 in good health and CMV-seropositive. The CDR3 reads as follows: CAWTRRGTDTGELFF. The DNA sequence is TGTGCCTGGACCCGAAGGGGCACGGACACCGGGGAGCTGTTTTTT.